The 9 T cell receptor beta chains below come from one sample, sequenced in a study of CD8 T cells in ankylosing spondylitis. One entry per CDR3 protein, called by TCRdb with MiXCR from the 5' RACE reads. The repertoire has about 69,000 distinct CDR3 sequences, approximately 5.3% of them found once; the top ten carry around 2.2%. Sequencing used blood, either unsorted or a sorted T cell fraction (not recorded which). Receptors originate from a male donor with ankylosing spondylitis or in good health (not recorded which).

Ten or more counts support this clonotype. The chain links TRBV29-1 to TRBJ2-1, with 9 bases aligning to TRBD2. CDR1 is SQVTM, CDR2 ANQGSEA, per germline. V trimming: 4 bases; J trimming: 6 bases; junction bases outside the gene matches: 13. This CDR3 contains 16 residues. In DNA form, the CDR3 reads TGCAGCGTTGGGTCCGGCGGGGGGGCATTGGGCAATGAGCAGTTCTTC. Translated, it gives CSVGSGGGALGNEQFF.

The table lists this clonotype with many counts. V and J are TRBV24-1 and TRBJ2-5, with D tentatively TRBD2 (5 bases). Trimming stripped 9 bases from V and 2 bases from J, with 9 bases between. The CDR3 consists of 12 residues. Germline V lookup: CDR1 KGHDR, CDR2 SFDVKD. Here the CDR3 reads CATAGGQETQYF. CDR3 nucleotides: TGTGCCACCGCCGGCGGGCAAGAGACCCAGTACTTC.

The sample holds many counts of this clonotype. Since no conserved phenylalanine or tryptophan closes the CDR3, a read error is the likely cause. No DNA is shown, since the ends of the CDR3 on it are uncertain; the CDR3 is the one TCRdb lists. This chain joins TRBV5-1 and TRBJ2-7; the table's D call TRBD1 went unverified against the DNA. Inclusive of both ends, the CDR3 amounts to 10 amino acids. Germline CDR1 reads SGHRS; CDR2 reads YFSETQ. This CDR3 is CASSSPGSPH.

There are a few counts of this clonotype. This rearrangement joins TRBV4-2 to TRBJ2-7, with 7 bases lining up with TRBD2. CDR3 length: 17 residues. Losses at the gene ends were 0 bases for V and 6 bases for J; bases not matched to a gene: 14. Germline CDR1 and CDR2: LGHNA and YNFKEQ. The CDR3, as DNA: TGTGCCAGCAGCCAAGATCTCGTCAGCGGGGAGCAGTCCGAGCAGTACTTC. This gives the protein CASSQDLVSGEQSEQYF.

The CDR3 DNA sequence: TGTGCCAGCAGCTTAGGACAGGGGGCAGAGGAGACCCAGTACTTC. This sequence encodes CASSLGQGAEETQYF. V and J are TRBV7-9 and TRBJ2-5; the match to TRBD1 covers 10 bases. Germline CDR1 and CDR2: SEHNR and FQNEAQ (reference sequence). This CDR3 region has 15 residues. Trimming removed 1 base from V and 5 bases from J; junction bases left unmatched: 4.

Ten or more counts support this clonotype. J is TRBJ2-2 and V is TRBV7-9; weak D call: TRBD1 (6 bases). V was clipped by 5 bases and J by 4 bases, with 14 bases between them. This CDR3 comprises 15 residues. CDR1 and CDR2 (germline): SEHNR, FQNEAQ (reference sequence). CDR3 sequence (DNA): TGTGCCAGCAGCGCGACCCTGGACAGCACCGGGGAGCTGTTTTTT. This gives the protein CASSATLDSTGELFF.

This clonotype was detected only a few times. The V gene is TRBV7-2, the J gene TRBJ1-1; weak D call: TRBD1 (5 bases). CDR3 length: 13 residues. Deletions cut 1 base from V and 3 bases from J, with 6 bases between. Germline V gene lookup returns CDR1 SGHTA and CDR2 FQGNSA. The CDR3 DNA is TGTGCCAGCAGCTTAGAAGGGGACACTGAAGCTTTCTTT. Translation: CASSLEGDTEAFF.

This clonotype was detected ten times or more. The chain joins TRBV18 to TRBJ2-4; D is tentatively TRBD1 or TRBD2 (5 bases each). This CDR3 is 15 amino acids long. Germline CDR1 reads KGHSH; CDR2 reads LQKENI. The V end was cut by 0 bases, the J end by 6 bases, with 12 bases between. DNA of the CDR3: TGTGCCAGCTCACCACCTGGGACCAGGGTAAACATTCAGTACTTC. Translated: CASSPPGTRVNIQYF.

Ten or more counts support this clonotype. The V call is TRBV27, the J call TRBJ2-1; 7 bases are a match to TRBD2. Germline V gives CDR1 MNHEY, CDR2 SMNVEV (reference sequence). With V trimmed by 3 bases and J by 0 bases, 5 bases remained unmatched. This CDR3 has 16 amino acids. The CDR3 sequence is CASSLRGGSSYNEQFF. CDR3 coding DNA: TGTGCCAGCAGTTTGAGGGGCGGGAGCTCCTACAATGAGCAGTTCTTC.